Below, 12 T cell receptor beta chains from the same sample are listed, as sequenced in a study of CD8+CD57+ T cells in acquired aplastic anemia. Patients included in sequencing had previously demonstrated CD8+CD57+ cell expansion by flow cytometry. Genomic DNA, serving as template, underwent TCR beta VDJ and CDR3 profiling. MiXCR, run by TCRdb on the reads, gives a single entry per CDR3 protein. The repertoire holds about 200,000 distinct CDR3 sequences, with around 49% as singletons. Material for sequencing was sorted CD4+, CD8+, or CD8+CD57+ T cells (not recorded which) from PBMCs. These receptors originate from a human donor with aplastic anemia.

The sample holds many counts of this clonotype. The chain employs TRBV9 and TRBJ2-1, with D tentatively TRBD1 (6 bases). The CDR3 totals 16 residues. V gave up 4 bases and J gave up 4 bases, with 18 bases separating them. CDR1 SGDLS and CDR2 YYNGEE come from the germline V gene. In DNA form, the CDR3 reads TGTGCCAGCAGCTTCACCCTCCGGACAGAATACAATGAGCAGTTCTTC. Encoded protein: CASSFTLRTEYNEQFF.

The sample holds many counts of this clonotype. V is TRBV5-8 and J is TRBJ2-5; TRBD1 matches at 8 bases. CDR1 and CDR2 from the germline V gene are SGHTS and YDEGEE. Trimming cost V 3 bases and J 4 bases; bases outside gene matches: 5. The CDR3 has 14 residues. Here the CDR3 reads CASSSRTGRETQYF. Here the CDR3 DNA reads TGTGCCAGCAGCTCCCGGACAGGGCGAGAGACCCAGTACTTC.

The rearrangement links TRBV20-1 to TRBJ2-5; no reliable D call. CDR3 length: 9 amino acids. Trimming cost V 6 bases and J 7 bases, with 6 bases left between them. Germline CDR1 and CDR2: DFQATT and SNEGSKA (reference sequence). This CDR3 reads CSAIGTQYF. The CDR3 DNA reads TGCAGTGCGATCGGGACCCAGTACTTC.

This chain joins TRBV6-5 and TRBJ1-3; 8 bases agree with TRBD1. V shed 4 bases, J shed 0 bases, and the junction held 5 bases outside the gene matches. The V gene's germline CDR1 is MNHEY and CDR2 SVGAGI. The CDR3 has 16 amino acids. Here the CDR3 DNA reads TGTGCCAGCAGTTCCAGGGACAGGACCTCTGGAAACACCATATATTTT. Translated: CASSSRDRTSGNTIYF.

The rearrangement joins TRBV24-1 to TRBJ2-2, with 8 nucleotides matching TRBD2. The CDR3 contains 15 residues. CDR1 is KGHDR, CDR2 SFDVKD, per germline. Losses at the gene ends were 0 bases for V and 5 bases for J; bases not matched to a gene: 1. The CDR3 DNA is TGTGCCACCAGTGATTTGCGGGGGGGGACCGGGGAGCTGTTTTTT. It specifies CATSDLRGGTGELFF.

This clonotype was picked up a small number of times. The gene calls are TRBV27 and TRBJ2-1; 11 bases fit TRBD2. The CDR3 is 15 residues long. Germline assignment: CDR1 MNHEY and CDR2 SMNVEV (reference sequence). J gave up 9 bases and V 6 bases, and 10 bases lay outside the gene matches. The CDR3 sequence: CASRPTSGVISEQFF. In nucleotides, the CDR3 is TGTGCCAGCAGGCCGACTAGCGGGGTGATCAGTGAGCAGTTCTTC.

About this clonotype itself: A read error may be the cause here, since a much bigger clone is one base away. The chain recombines TRBV6-5 with TRBJ1-1, with D perhaps matching TRBD1 (6 bases). The germline V gene encodes CDR1 MNHEY and CDR2 SVGAGI. This CDR3 is 15 amino acids long. CDR3 in DNA: TGTGCCAGCAGTCCTACAGGGAGGACGAACACTGAAGCTTCCTTT. It codes for CASSPTGRTNTEASF.

This clonotype was seen only a few times. The CDR3 nucleotides read TGTGCCAGCAGCTTAGATCTTAGGAGCGGGGGGGCCGGGCAGTTCTTC. Translation: CASSLDLRSGGAGQFF. The V and J genes are TRBV11-2 and TRBJ2-1, with TRBD2 identical over 10 bases. The V segment lost 0 bases and the J segment 12 bases; nucleotides outside the gene matches: 11. There are 16 residues in the CDR3. Germline CDR1 reads SGHAT; CDR2 reads FQNNGV.

V gene TRBV7-9 combines with J gene TRBJ1-1; possible D gene TRBD1, 6 bases. Trimming removed 6 bases at V and 2 bases at J, with 10 bases between. This CDR3 has 13 residues. The V gene's germline CDR1 is SEHNR and CDR2 FQNEAQ (reference sequence). The CDR3 protein is CASRSGGNTEAFF. The CDR3 DNA follows: TGTGCCAGCAGATCGGGGGGCAACACTGAAGCTTTCTTT.

Turning to this clonotype: A single base separates this from a much larger clone, so it may be a read error. The V gene is TRBV6-2 or TRBV6-3, the J gene TRBJ2-7; 8 bases are a match to TRBD1. J was trimmed by 6 bases and V by 2 bases; bases with no gene match: 6. Germline V gene data show CDR1 as MNHEY and CDR2 as SVGEGT. This CDR3 is built from 14 residues. For the CDR3, the DNA is TGTGCCAGCAGTTACCGCCAGGGGGCATTCGAGCAGTACTTC. Amino acid sequence: CASSYRQGAFEQYF.

The chain is built from TRBV7-9 and TRBJ2-5; 8 nucleotides line up with TRBD2. Germline-derived CDR1 and CDR2 are SEHNR and FQNEAQ (reference sequence). With 1 base clipped from V and 11 bases from J, the junction kept 6 bases outside the gene matches. The CDR3 is 13 amino acids. CDR3 residues: CASSLVAAGEQYF. The CDR3 DNA is TGTGCCAGCAGCTTAGTCGCAGCGGGGGAACAGTACTTC.

This chain links TRBV7-8 with TRBJ2-5; TRBD2 matches 8 bases. This CDR3 is 15 amino acids long. Trimming at V came to 2 bases and at J to 5 bases, leaving 7 bases not matched to a gene. CDR1 is SGHVS and CDR2 is FQNEAQ in the germline V gene. The CDR3 DNA is TGTGCCAGCAGCTTAAGCGGGAGTGGTGTGGAGACCCAGTACTTC. Protein product: CASSLSGSGVETQYF. The full variable domain, completed using reference TRBV7-8 and TRBJ2-5, is GAGVSQSPRYKVAKRGQDVALRCDPISGHVSLFWYQQALGQGPEFLTYFQNEAQLDKSGLPSDRFFAERPEGSVSTLKIQRTQQEDSAVYLCASSLSGSGVETQYFGPGTRLLVL.